The rows below give T cell receptor beta chains drawn from one sample of a study of OX40 agonist ivuxolimab in advanced cancers. Libraries were prepared by immunoSEQ multiplex PCR; TCRdb keeps only in-frame clonotypes and omits some of them. The profile covers under 85,000 clones, with approximately 90% appearing a single time and 0.69% taken by the ten largest. This material consisted of CD4+ or CD8+ T cells sorted from blood, taken in a trial of the OX40 agonist ivuxolimab. These receptors all come from an adult with an advanced solid tumor such as melanoma, head and neck, liver or kidney cancer. Both conserved end residues are part of each CDR3. Fields, in order: clone size, D gene, J gene, V gene, CDR3 DNA, CDR3 protein. The D gene is left open where the match is weak. Expanded clones get a size class; other rows say once, few or many, or leave the size out.

.	.	TRBJ1-4	TRBV6-6	TGTGCCAGCAGTCGATCTCTGGACGGGTCAGGGGAAAAACTGTTTTTT	CASSRSLDGSGEKLFF
.	.	TRBJ2-1	TRBV28	TGTGCCAGCAAACTTGACAATGAGCAGTTCTTC	CASKLDNEQFF
.	TRBD1	TRBJ1-1	TRBV5-1	TGCGCCAGCAGCTCCAGACCCAAGGACAGGCGATTTAACACTGAAGCTTTCTTT	CASSSRPKDRRFNTEAFF
.	TRBD2	TRBJ2-4	TRBV6-1	TGTGCCAGCAGTGAATATCCTAGCGGGAGCAAAGAAAACATTCAGTACTTC	CASSEYPSGSKENIQYF
few	TRBD2	TRBJ2-5	TRBV7-9	TGTGCCAGCAGCTTAGCGATCGGGGGGGAGACCCAGTACTTC	CASSLAIGGETQYF
.	TRBD2	TRBJ2-2	TRBV5-1	TGCGCCAGCAGCTTGGCACTAGCGGGCCGGGTTGCCACCGGGGAGCTGTTTTTT	CASSLALAGRVATGELFF
.	.	TRBJ2-6	TRBV18	TGTGCCAGCTCACCCGGGATGGCTGGGGCCAACGTCCTGACTTTC	CASSPGMAGANVLTF
.	.	TRBJ2-5	TRBV9	TGTGCCAGCAGCGTAGACGGGCGGGAGACCCAGTACTTC	CASSVDGRETQYF
.	.	TRBJ1-3	TRBV28	TGTGCCTCCCTCGGACCTTCTGGAAACACCATATATTTT	CASLGPSGNTIYF
once	TRBD1	TRBJ2-3	TRBV5-1	TGCGCCAGCAGCTTTCAGGGGGCACTCGATACGCAGTATTTT	CASSFQGALDTQYF
.	.	TRBJ2-2	TRBV18	TGTGCCAGCTCGTGGACGATCCAGGGAAGCGGGGAGCTGTTTTTT	CASSWTIQGSGELFF
.	.	TRBJ2-1	TRBV6-4	TGTGCCAGCAACAGAGCCAGAGACGCCTACAATGAGCAGTTCTTC	CASNRARDAYNEQFF
.	TRBD2	TRBJ2-2	TRBV6-4	TGTGCCAGCAGTGTGGAGCGGGAGTACGGGGAGCTGTTTTTT	CASSVEREYGELFF
few	.	TRBJ2-1	TRBV5-1	TGCGCCAGCAGCTTGGGACAGTTAAGGACTCTTAGGGATACCAATGAGCAGTTCTTC	CASSLGQLRTLRDTNEQFF
.	TRBD1	TRBJ2-5	TRBV29-1	TGCAGCGTAGAGACTTATACAACAGGGGGCGCAGAGACCCAGTACTTC	CSVETYTTGGAETQYF
once	TRBD1	TRBJ2-7	TRBV5-1	TGCGCCAGCAGCCTGCCTGGGACAGGGGGCGCCTACGAGCAGTACTTC	CASSLPGTGGAYEQYF
.	TRBD1	TRBJ1-2	TRBV5-1	TGCGCCAGCAGCTCTACAGGGGGAAACTATGGCTACACCTTC	CASSSTGGNYGYTF
.	.	TRBJ2-1	TRBV4-3	TGCGCCAGCAGCCATGGTAGCTCCTACAATGAGCAGTTCTTC	CASSHGSSYNEQFF
once	TRBD2	TRBJ2-3	TRBV7-6	TGTGCCAGCAGCCTGTCTAGCGGGAACACAGATACGCAGTATTTT	CASSLSSGNTDTQYF
.	TRBD2	TRBJ2-1	TRBV7-9	TGTGCCAGCAGCTTAGCGGGGGGAGGGCTAGGTTGGAATGAGCAGTTCTTC	CASSLAGGGLGWNEQFF
.	.	TRBJ2-7	TRBV5-8	TGTGCCAGCAGCGGCGACGTTTACGAGCAGTACTTC	CASSGDVYEQYF
.	.	TRBJ1-3	TRBV5-1	TGCGCCAGCAGCGTCCGGGACGGAGGCTCTGGAAACACCATATATTTT	CASSVRDGGSGNTIYF
few	TRBD1	TRBJ2-2	TRBV11-2	TGTGCCAGCAGACCAATTACAGGGGGCCTGAACACCGGGGAGCTGTTTTTT	CASRPITGGLNTGELFF
.	TRBD1	TRBJ1-3	TRBV5-6	TGTGCCAGCAGCTTAGCCAGGGGGACTGGAAACACCATATATTTT	CASSLARGTGNTIYF
.	TRBD2	TRBJ2-1	TRBV11-1	TGTGCCAGCAGCACCCTAAGGGCCCGGACTAGCGGGAGCCGTGAGCAGTTCTTC	CASSTLRARTSGSREQFF
.	.	TRBJ2-1	TRBV29-1	TGCAGTACGAAATGGCCGGCAAACAATGAGCAGTTCTTC	CSTKWPANNEQFF
once	.	TRBJ1-4	TRBV7-3	TGTGCCAGCAGCTTAACCCCCCAGGGGAGAGAAAAACTGTTTTTT	CASSLTPQGREKLFF
.	TRBD1	TRBJ2-2	TRBV7-9	TGTGCCAGCAGCTTTAAAACAGGGGCGAACACCGGGGAGCTGTTTTTT	CASSFKTGANTGELFF
.	.	TRBJ2-5	TRBV7-9	TGTGCCAGCAGCCTCTGGGACCGCGCTACCCAGTACTTC	CASSLWDRATQYF
.	.	TRBJ1-2	TRBV7-6	TGTGCCAGCAGCTCCCACCCTGGGGGCGATGGCTACACCTTC	CASSSHPGGDGYTF